This is a list of T cell receptor beta chains from one sample in a study of blood T cell repertoires in COVID-19. The data were produced by immunoSEQ multiplex PCR, yet TCRdb's version contains in-frame clones alone and is incomplete. The sample lists 100,000 to 120,000 clones; roughly 84% were seen once. The sequencing sample was made of peripheral blood. The receptors come from a woman between 40 and 50 years old with acute or convalescent COVID-19. CDR3s include the opening cysteine and the closing phenylalanine or tryptophan. The D gene is left open where the match is weak. Clone size is shown for a subset of rows, as once, few, many or a class of expanded clone.

TRBV18,-,TRBJ1-3,-,CASSPDSNLRNTIYF,TGTGCCAGCTCACCTGACAGTAATCTTAGAAACACCATATATTTT
TRBV7-2,few,TRBJ2-2,-,CASSTVRASAGELFF,TGTGCCAGCAGCACCGTTCGGGCTAGCGCCGGGGAGCTGTTTTTT
TRBV30,-,TRBJ2-1,-,CALDSYNEQFF,TGTGCCTTAGACAGTTACAATGAGCAGTTCTTC
TRBV5-6,-,TRBJ2-2,TRBD2,CASSSGLVTGELFF,TGTGCCAGCAGCTCGGGACTAGTTACCGGGGAGCTGTTTTTT
TRBV6-5,-,TRBJ1-2,TRBD1,CASRPQGAGYGYTF,TGTGCCAGCAGACCCCAGGGGGCAGGCTATGGCTACACCTTC
TRBV9,few,TRBJ1-3,-,CASSVGQGRSGNTIYF,TGTGCCAGCAGCGTAGGTCAGGGAAGATCTGGAAACACCATATATTTT
TRBV19,-,TRBJ1-2,-,CASSIQAAPNYGYTF,TGTGCCAGTAGTATACAGGCAGCCCCTAACTATGGCTACACCTTC
TRBV5-6,-,TRBJ1-3,-,CASSFGSSSGGNTIYF,TGTGCCAGCAGCTTTGGGTCTTCCTCAGGGGGAAACACCATATATTTT
TRBV5-5,-,TRBJ2-7,TRBD1,CASSGRDRGSYEQYF,TGTGCCAGCAGCGGAAGGGACAGGGGGAGCTACGAGCAGTACTTC
TRBV5-1,-,TRBJ2-3,TRBD2,CASSGLAGGGITSTDTQYF,TGCGCCAGCAGCGGACTAGCGGGGGGCGGAATTACTAGCACAGATACGCAGTATTTT
TRBV30,-,TRBJ1-1,-,CAWSEARRAFF,TGTGCCTGGAGTGAGGCTCGGAGGGCTTTCTTT
TRBV10-2,-,TRBJ2-4,TRBD1,CASGGQEPTQYF,TGCGCCAGCGGGGGACAGGAGCCCACTCAGTACTTC
TRBV5-4,-,TRBJ2-7,-,CASRLNTGSSYEQYF,TGTGCCAGCAGATTGAATACAGGGAGCTCCTACGAGCAGTACTTC
TRBV20-1,-,TRBJ2-7,-,CSAISGEQYF,TGCAGTGCTATTTCCGGGGAGCAGTACTTC
TRBV30,-,TRBJ2-7,TRBD1,CAWSGTGGEQYF,TGTGCCTGGAGCGGTACAGGGGGCGAGCAGTACTTC
TRBV5-4,-,TRBJ1-2,-,CASSLELREGYTF,TGTGCCAGCAGCTTGGAACTTAGAGAGGGCTACACCTTC
TRBV7-2,-,TRBJ2-7,-,CASSLGTRSYEQYF,TGTGCCAGCAGCTTAGGGACTCGATCCTACGAGCAGTACTTC
TRBV6-2/TRBV6-3,-,TRBJ2-3,-,CASSYLAGLTDTQYF,TGTGCCAGCAGTTACTTGGCAGGGCTGACAGATACGCAGTATTTT
TRBV11-2,-,TRBJ1-2,-,CASSLTGYDGYTF,TGTGCCAGCAGCTTAACAGGGTATGATGGCTACACCTTC
TRBV20-1,few,TRBJ2-3,TRBD2,CSASNVPGLAGGRTTDTQYF,TGCAGTGCGAGTAACGTACCGGGACTAGCGGGGGGAAGGACCACAGATACGCAGTATTTT
TRBV5-1,-,TRBJ1-1,-,CASSLTRGWGTEAFF,TGCGCCAGCAGCCTCACGCGGGGTTGGGGCACTGAAGCTTTCTTT
TRBV4-1,-,TRBJ1-6,-,CASSPSEGSYNSPLHF,TGCGCCAGCAGCCCCTCGGAGGGCTCCTATAATTCACCCCTCCACTTT
TRBV5-1,-,TRBJ1-1,-,CASSLVVGGEAFF,TGCGCCAGCAGCTTGGTAGTGGGGGGTGAAGCTTTCTTT
TRBV5-6,-,TRBJ1-6,-,CASSLFGVHSPLHF,TGTGCCAGCAGCTTGTTCGGGGTCCATTCACCCCTCCACTTT
TRBV6-2/TRBV6-3,-,TRBJ1-1,TRBD1,CASSRTGTEAFF,TGTGCCAGCAGTCGGACAGGGACTGAAGCTTTCTTT
TRBV9,-,TRBJ1-4,-,CASSVEMRDEKLFF,TGTGCCAGCAGCGTAGAGATGAGGGATGAAAAACTGTTTTTT
TRBV6-5,-,TRBJ1-2,-,CASSYVGGRYGYTF,TGTGCCAGCAGTTATGTTGGGGGGAGGTATGGCTACACCTTC
TRBV14,-,TRBJ1-3,-,CASSQDLGPGNTIYF,TGTGCCAGCAGCCAAGATCTGGGGCCTGGAAACACCATATATTTT
TRBV5-5,-,TRBJ2-7,TRBD2,CASSRGIAGSSYEQYF,TGTGCCAGCAGCAGGGGAATAGCGGGCAGCTCCTACGAGCAGTACTTC
TRBV5-3,-,TRBJ1-3,TRBD1,CARSSAHLRQGDLSGNTIYF,TGTGCCAGAAGCTCAGCCCACCTACGACAGGGTGACTTATCTGGAAACACCATATATTTT
TRBV19,-,TRBJ1-5,TRBD1,CASSRSRGDQPQHF,TGTGCCAGTAGTAGGAGCAGGGGGGATCAGCCCCAGCATTTT
TRBV10-3,once,TRBJ2-1,TRBD2,CAATPGVSGGADEQFF,TGTGCCGCCACCCCTGGGGTTAGCGGGGGGGCCGATGAGCAGTTCTTC
TRBV7-2,-,TRBJ1-6,-,CASSLEVGRDSPLHF,TGTGCCAGCAGCTTAGAGGTCGGCAGGGATTCACCCCTCCACTTT
TRBV19,-,TRBJ1-3,TRBD1,CASSTTGGREGNTIYF,TGTGCCAGTAGTACGACAGGGGGCCGAGAAGGAAACACCATATATTTT
TRBV30,once,TRBJ1-1,TRBD1,CAWSVTGDTEAFF,TGTGCCTGGAGCGTTACAGGGGACACTGAAGCTTTCTTT
TRBV5-1,-,TRBJ1-2,-,CASSPTGTSQEGYTF,TGCGCCAGCAGCCCGACCGGGACATCCCAAGAAGGCTACACCTTC